This is a list of T cell receptor beta chains from one sample in a study of Ad26.COV2.S vaccination and SARS-CoV-2 variants. Sequenced by immunoSEQ multiplex PCR; TCRdb stores in-frame clones only, minus some. The repertoire consists of more than 300,000 clones, with more than 85% occurring once and the leading ten covering approximately 5%. The sequenced sample was peripheral blood, obtained in a trial of Ad26.COV2.S vaccine versus placebo. These receptors originate from a person aged 18 to 59 who received the Ad26.COV2.S COVID-19 vaccine or a placebo. Both conserved end residues are part of each CDR3. Each record gives: CDR3 DNA, CDR3 protein, clone size, V gene, D gene, J gene. The D gene is left open where the match is weak. Only some rows state a clone size, as once, few, many or a class for expanded clones.

cdr3_nt: TGTGCCAGCAGCAAAAATCTAGCCGGCACTGAAGCTTTCTTT; cdr3_aa: CASSKNLAGTEAFF; clone_size: NA; v_call: TRBV21-1; d_call: NA; j_call: TRBJ1-1
cdr3_nt: TGTGCCAGCAGTTTTCTCTTAGCGGGAGTCGGGGATGAGCAGTTCTTC; cdr3_aa: CASSFLLAGVGDEQFF; clone_size: few; v_call: TRBV28; d_call: TRBD2; j_call: TRBJ2-1
cdr3_nt: TGTGCCAGCAGCTTAGTAGGGCGGGAGCTCACCGGGGAGCTGTTTTTT; cdr3_aa: CASSLVGRELTGELFF; clone_size: NA; v_call: TRBV11-2; d_call: TRBD2; j_call: TRBJ2-2
cdr3_nt: TGTGCCAGCAGCTCACTAGCGGGGCCGAACATTCAGTACTTC; cdr3_aa: CASSSLAGPNIQYF; clone_size: once; v_call: TRBV5-6; d_call: TRBD2; j_call: TRBJ2-4
cdr3_nt: TGTGCCAGCAGCCGGAGAGTCGGACTAGCGGGGGGGCGTGAGCAGTTCTTC; cdr3_aa: CASSRRVGLAGGREQFF; clone_size: NA; v_call: TRBV7-2; d_call: TRBD2; j_call: TRBJ2-1
cdr3_nt: TGTGCCACCAGTGGGGACACCATTAACTATGGCTACACCTTC; cdr3_aa: CATSGDTINYGYTF; clone_size: NA; v_call: TRBV24-1; d_call: NA; j_call: TRBJ1-2
cdr3_nt: TGTGCCAGCAGCCAAGGGAGGAGCAATCAGCCCCAGCATTTT; cdr3_aa: CASSQGRSNQPQHF; clone_size: NA; v_call: TRBV3-1/TRBV3-2; d_call: NA; j_call: TRBJ1-5
cdr3_nt: TGTGCCAGCAGCTTGGGAGGCGGCTGGGGAACGAGGGTTGGCTACACCTTC; cdr3_aa: CASSLGGGWGTRVGYTF; clone_size: NA; v_call: TRBV5-6; d_call: NA; j_call: TRBJ1-2
cdr3_nt: TGTGCCAGCAGCTTAGTAGGTCGGGGGGGGATTAACAATGAGCAGTTCTTC; cdr3_aa: CASSLVGRGGINNEQFF; clone_size: NA; v_call: TRBV7-8; d_call: TRBD2; j_call: TRBJ2-1
cdr3_nt: TGTGCCAGCAGCCCCGGGGCCTGGATATCTGAAGCTTTCTTT; cdr3_aa: CASSPGAWISEAFF; clone_size: NA; v_call: TRBV11-2; d_call: NA; j_call: TRBJ1-1
cdr3_nt: TGTGCCAGCAGTGGGTACACATCAGGCCTCTACGAGCAGTACTTC; cdr3_aa: CASSGYTSGLYEQYF; clone_size: NA; v_call: TRBV28; d_call: NA; j_call: TRBJ2-7
cdr3_nt: TGTGCCAGTAGTATGAGGGCAGGTCCGAACACTGAAGCTTTCTTT; cdr3_aa: CASSMRAGPNTEAFF; clone_size: NA; v_call: TRBV19; d_call: NA; j_call: TRBJ1-1
cdr3_nt: TGTGCCAGCAGTTCCGGGACGGACTATAGCAATCAGCCCCAGCATTTT; cdr3_aa: CASSSGTDYSNQPQHF; clone_size: NA; v_call: TRBV28; d_call: NA; j_call: TRBJ1-5
cdr3_nt: TGTGCCAGCTCTAGGTCCGGGGTATGGGAGACCCAGTACTTC; cdr3_aa: CASSRSGVWETQYF; clone_size: NA; v_call: TRBV9; d_call: NA; j_call: TRBJ2-5
cdr3_nt: TGTGCCAGCAGCTTGGGGGGTGGGAACATTCAGTACTTC; cdr3_aa: CASSLGGGNIQYF; clone_size: NA; v_call: TRBV7-2; d_call: NA; j_call: TRBJ2-4
cdr3_nt: TGTGCCAGCAGCCCTTCATACCTGGGGTCGAGCTCTGGAAACACCATATATTTT; cdr3_aa: CASSPSYLGSSSGNTIYF; clone_size: NA; v_call: TRBV21-1; d_call: NA; j_call: TRBJ1-3
cdr3_nt: TGTGCCTGGAGTATCGGGGTTTATGGCTACACCTTC; cdr3_aa: CAWSIGVYGYTF; clone_size: NA; v_call: TRBV30; d_call: NA; j_call: TRBJ1-2
cdr3_nt: TGCGCCAGCAGGGTCCCAGACGGAAAAGATGAAAAACTGTTTTTT; cdr3_aa: CASRVPDGKDEKLFF; clone_size: NA; v_call: TRBV10-1; d_call: NA; j_call: TRBJ1-4
cdr3_nt: TGTGCCAGCAGTTTAACGCAGAACTATGGCTACACCTTC; cdr3_aa: CASSLTQNYGYTF; clone_size: NA; v_call: TRBV12-3/TRBV12-4; d_call: NA; j_call: TRBJ1-2
cdr3_nt: TGTGCCAGCAGGGACAGCGGGGACACTGAAGCTTTCTTT; cdr3_aa: CASRDSGDTEAFF; clone_size: NA; v_call: TRBV6-5; d_call: NA; j_call: TRBJ1-1
cdr3_nt: TGTGCCAGCAGCCCCCCGCGAGGACGCGAGCAGTACTTC; cdr3_aa: CASSPPRGREQYF; clone_size: NA; v_call: TRBV7-9; d_call: NA; j_call: TRBJ2-7
cdr3_nt: TGTGCCTGGAGTGTTCGGAAAGGGGCGGGCGGCTACACCTTC; cdr3_aa: CAWSVRKGAGGYTF; clone_size: NA; v_call: TRBV30; d_call: NA; j_call: TRBJ1-2
cdr3_nt: TGCGCCAGCAGCTCGGGACTAGCGGGAGACGAGCAGTACTTC; cdr3_aa: CASSSGLAGDEQYF; clone_size: NA; v_call: TRBV5-1; d_call: TRBD2; j_call: TRBJ2-7
cdr3_nt: TGTGCCAGCAGCCCTCGGGACCACTCTTCAGATACGCAGTATTTT; cdr3_aa: CASSPRDHSSDTQYF; clone_size: NA; v_call: TRBV9; d_call: NA; j_call: TRBJ2-3
cdr3_nt: TGCAGCGTTGAACGGGGCGGCGACGAAGCTTTCTTT; cdr3_aa: CSVERGGDEAFF; clone_size: NA; v_call: TRBV29-1; d_call: NA; j_call: TRBJ1-1
cdr3_nt: TGTGCCAGCAGCCAAGTCCAGGGGGCAAACTATGGCTACACCTTC; cdr3_aa: CASSQVQGANYGYTF; clone_size: once; v_call: TRBV14; d_call: TRBD1; j_call: TRBJ1-2
cdr3_nt: TGCGCCAGCAGTCAATCGAGGGACAGCTATAGCAATCAGCCCCAGCATTTT; cdr3_aa: CASSQSRDSYSNQPQHF; clone_size: NA; v_call: TRBV23-1; d_call: TRBD1; j_call: TRBJ1-5
cdr3_nt: TGTGCCAGCAGCTCGACGGGATTTTCACCCCTCCACTTT; cdr3_aa: CASSSTGFSPLHF; clone_size: NA; v_call: TRBV6-5; d_call: NA; j_call: TRBJ1-6
cdr3_nt: TGCAGCGTAGTTAGCGGGAGCGGAGAGCAGTTCTTC; cdr3_aa: CSVVSGSGEQFF; clone_size: NA; v_call: TRBV29-1; d_call: TRBD2; j_call: TRBJ2-1
cdr3_nt: TGCGCCAGCAGCTGGACCTCACAGGGATCCTACGAGCAGTACTTC; cdr3_aa: CASSWTSQGSYEQYF; clone_size: NA; v_call: TRBV5-1; d_call: NA; j_call: TRBJ2-7
cdr3_nt: TGTGCCAGCAGCTCCGGACAGCTCAAGAATGAAAAACTGTTTTTT; cdr3_aa: CASSSGQLKNEKLFF; clone_size: NA; v_call: TRBV11-2; d_call: NA; j_call: TRBJ1-4
cdr3_nt: TGTGCCAGCAGCCAAGGACAGAGCGTCTATGGCTACACCTTC; cdr3_aa: CASSQGQSVYGYTF; clone_size: once; v_call: TRBV13; d_call: NA; j_call: TRBJ1-2
cdr3_nt: TGTGCCAGCAGTCTCGGACCTTTGAACACTGAAGCTTTCTTT; cdr3_aa: CASSLGPLNTEAFF; clone_size: NA; v_call: TRBV28; d_call: NA; j_call: TRBJ1-1
cdr3_nt: TGTGCCAGCAGCGTAGCGGGGGACCCAGATACGCAGTATTTT; cdr3_aa: CASSVAGDPDTQYF; clone_size: NA; v_call: TRBV9; d_call: NA; j_call: TRBJ2-3
cdr3_nt: TGTGCCAGCAGTTTCAGTCCGGACGCGGCTGAGCAGTTCTTC; cdr3_aa: CASSFSPDAAEQFF; clone_size: NA; v_call: TRBV27; d_call: NA; j_call: TRBJ2-1
cdr3_nt: TGTGCCAGCAGTGCGCGTACTAGCGGGGCTTATGAGCAGTTCTTC; cdr3_aa: CASSARTSGAYEQFF; clone_size: NA; v_call: TRBV2; d_call: TRBD2; j_call: TRBJ2-1
cdr3_nt: TGTGCCAGCAGTCGATCCGGGACTTCTAATTCACCCCTCCACTTT; cdr3_aa: CASSRSGTSNSPLHF; clone_size: NA; v_call: TRBV27; d_call: NA; j_call: TRBJ1-6
cdr3_nt: TGTGCCAGCAGTGCGGGACTAGCGGGAGTTCGGAGTGAGCAGTTCTTC; cdr3_aa: CASSAGLAGVRSEQFF; clone_size: once; v_call: TRBV6-2/TRBV6-3; d_call: TRBD2; j_call: TRBJ2-1
cdr3_nt: TGCGCCAGCAGCCAAGAACCAGCGAACACCGGGGAGCTGTTTTTT; cdr3_aa: CASSQEPANTGELFF; clone_size: NA; v_call: TRBV4-1; d_call: NA; j_call: TRBJ2-2
cdr3_nt: TGTGCCAGCTCACCACCTGGGACAGGGCGCGGCGAGCAGTACTTC; cdr3_aa: CASSPPGTGRGEQYF; clone_size: once; v_call: TRBV18; d_call: TRBD1; j_call: TRBJ2-7
cdr3_nt: TGTGCCAGTAGTATAGAAGGGAGGGCCGGGGAGCTGTTTTTT; cdr3_aa: CASSIEGRAGELFF; clone_size: NA; v_call: TRBV19; d_call: TRBD2; j_call: TRBJ2-2
cdr3_nt: TGTGCCAGCAGTGTCGGAGTCACCGGGGAGCTGTTTTTT; cdr3_aa: CASSVGVTGELFF; clone_size: NA; v_call: TRBV6-4; d_call: NA; j_call: TRBJ2-2
cdr3_nt: TGTGCCAGCAGCTTGGTATTAGCGGGAAAGAGGTTAGCCAAAAACATTCAGTACTTC; cdr3_aa: CASSLVLAGKRLAKNIQYF; clone_size: NA; v_call: TRBV5-4; d_call: TRBD2; j_call: TRBJ2-4
cdr3_nt: TGTGCCATCACGCGGGAGGCGAACACCGGGGAGCTGTTTTTT; cdr3_aa: CAITREANTGELFF; clone_size: NA; v_call: TRBV10-3; d_call: TRBD2; j_call: TRBJ2-2
cdr3_nt: TGTGCCACCAGTGATTCTACAATCCGACTAGCCGGCAATGAGCAGTTCTTC; cdr3_aa: CATSDSTIRLAGNEQFF; clone_size: NA; v_call: TRBV24-1; d_call: TRBD2; j_call: TRBJ2-1
cdr3_nt: TGTGCCAGCAGTGAATACCCAGACAGGGGCCGGGGCTACACCTTC; cdr3_aa: CASSEYPDRGRGYTF; clone_size: once; v_call: TRBV25-1; d_call: TRBD1; j_call: TRBJ1-2